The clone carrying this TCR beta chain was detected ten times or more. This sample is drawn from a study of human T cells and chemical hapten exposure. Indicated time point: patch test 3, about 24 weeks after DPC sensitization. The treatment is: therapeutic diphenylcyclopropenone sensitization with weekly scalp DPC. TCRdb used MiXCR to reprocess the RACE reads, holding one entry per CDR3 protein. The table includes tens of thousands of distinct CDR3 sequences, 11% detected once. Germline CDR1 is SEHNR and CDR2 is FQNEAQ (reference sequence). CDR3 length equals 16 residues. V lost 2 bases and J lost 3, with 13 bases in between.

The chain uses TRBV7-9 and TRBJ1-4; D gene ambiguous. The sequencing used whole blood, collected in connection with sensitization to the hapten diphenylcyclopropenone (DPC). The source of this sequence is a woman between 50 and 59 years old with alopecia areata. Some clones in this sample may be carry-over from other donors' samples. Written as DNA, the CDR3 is TGTGCCAGCAGCTTACGCGGTGAGAGGGCTAATGAAAAACTGTTTTTT. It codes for CASSLRGERANEKLFF. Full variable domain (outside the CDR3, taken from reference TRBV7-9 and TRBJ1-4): DTGVSQNPRHKITKRGQNVTFRCDPISEHNRLYWYRQTLGQGPEFLTYFQNEAQLEKSRLLSDRFSAERPKGSFSTLEIQRTEQGDSAMYLCASSLRGERANEKLFFGSGTQLSVL.